The subject of this entry is one TCR beta chain. Its antigen is undetermined. Distinct nucleotide sequences in the sample also encode this CDR3. CDR3 size: 16 residues. The V and J ends lost 5 bases and 1 base respectively, with 15 bases between them. The germline gives CDR1 SEHNR, CDR2 FQNEAQ (reference sequence). The assay was immunoSEQ multiplex PCR, and TCRdb's table has in-frame clones only and misses some. This repertoire shows over 95,000 clones, about two thirds found once; its top ten account for around 23%. The data stem from a study of shared clonotypes between healthy human individuals. Findings and caveats of the study: The study generally estimated greater richness for naive than memory subsets.

The chain is built from TRBV7-9 and TRBJ2-1; D is unclear. The clonotype comes from a woman in her 30s in good health. The specimen sequenced was memory CD8+ T cells sorted from blood. This sample's subset: CD45RO+ cells pooled with CCR7-negative TemRA cells. CDR3 DNA sequence: TGTGCCAGCAGCCCGCGCGGCGGATCATCCTACAATGAGCAGTTCTTC. It encodes CASSPRGGSSYNEQFF. The variable domain in full, completed from reference TRBV7-9 and TRBJ2-1, reads DTGVSQNPRHKITKRGQNVTFRCDPISEHNRLYWYRQTLGQGPEFLTYFQNEAQLEKSRLLSDRFSAERPKGSFSTLEIQRTEQGDSAMYLCASSPRGGSSYNEQFFGPGTRLTVL.